Below are 7 T cell receptor beta chains sequenced from a single sample in a study of identifying expanded T cells in peripheral blood. The protocol was immunoSEQ multiplex PCR, while the TCRdb copy is restricted to in-frame clones and leaves out a portion. The sample shows about 58,000 clones, around 81% of them seen only once. The sequencing input was blood. These receptors were obtained from a person between 18 and 69 years old in good health.

CDR3 sequence reads: CASSIGWNRGQDTQYF. DNA of the CDR3: TGTGCCAGTAGTATTGGGTGGAACAGGGGGCAAGATACGCAGTATTTT. V usage is TRBV19 and J usage is TRBJ2-3; 9 bases align to TRBD1. The CDR3 length is 16 residues. Trimming took 3 bases from V and 5 from J; bases not matched to a gene: 9. CDR1 and CDR2 (germline): LNHDA, SQIVND (reference sequence).

The J gene is TRBJ1-1, the V gene TRBV7-9; unclear D gene. The CDR3 is 12 amino acids. Germline V gives CDR1 SEHNR, CDR2 FQNEAQ (reference sequence). V lost 2 bases and J lost 4, with 5 bases in between. DNA of the CDR3: TGTGCCAGCAGCTTAATGGCCACTGAAGCTTTCTTT. This codes for CASSLMATEAFF.

The V and J genes are TRBV29-1 and TRBJ1-2, with 10 bases aligning to TRBD1. The J segment lost 5 bases and the V segment lost 4 bases, leaving 7 bases of the junction unmatched. This CDR3 is 14 amino acids long. The germline gives CDR1 SQVTM, CDR2 ANQGSEA. CDR3 loop: CSVGPTGGAYGYTF. The CDR3 DNA is TGCAGCGTTGGCCCGACAGGGGGCGCTTATGGCTACACCTTC.

This chain links TRBV5-1 with TRBJ2-2; no clear D gene. Trimming cost V 6 bases and J 8 bases, with 17 bases left between them. This CDR3 is 14 amino acids long. Germline V gene sequence: CDR1 SGHRS, CDR2 YFSETQ. CDR3 loop: CASMIDDRTGELFF. CDR3 nucleotides: TGCGCCAGCATGATCGACGACCGAACGGGGGAGCTGTTTTTT.

The rearrangement joins TRBV10-3 to TRBJ1-2, with TRBD1 matching over 10 bases. This CDR3 region has 16 residues. The trim removed 10 bases at V and 2 bases at J, leaving 13 bases unmatched. Germline values: CDR1 ENHRY, CDR2 SYGVKD. As DNA, the CDR3 is TGTGCCAGAACGACAGGGGGCGGACTGTCCAACTATGGCTACACCTTC. This gives the protein CARTTGGGLSNYGYTF.

This clone occurred a few times. The chain employs TRBV5-1 and TRBJ1-5; D is unclear. Germline loops: CDR1 SGHRS, CDR2 YFSETQ. Trimming stripped 0 bases from V and 0 bases from J, with 7 bases between. The CDR3 runs to 15 residues. The CDR3 nucleotides read TGCGCCAGCAGCTTGGTAGGCGATAGCAATCAGCCCCAGCATTTT. The encoded protein is CASSLVGDSNQPQHF.

The chain couples TRBV2 to TRBJ2-7; no definite D call. Trimming shortened V by 1 base and J by 3 bases, and 7 bases separated the two germline ends. CDR1 is SNHLY and CDR2 is FYNNEI in the germline V gene. The CDR3 totals 13 residues. The CDR3 nucleotides read TGTGCCAGCAGTGAAGACGGAGACTACGAGCAGTACGTC. It specifies CASSEDGDYEQYV.